The next 31 T cell receptor beta chains were all read from a single sample in a study of human T cells and chemical hapten exposure. TCRdb re-called the RACE reads through MiXCR, storing one row per CDR3 protein. This sample has 80,000 or so distinct CDR3 sequences, with approximately 11% found just once. Time point here: patch test 1, 2 weeks after DPC sensitization. The treatment was: therapeutic diphenylcyclopropenone sensitization with weekly scalp DPC. The source material was whole blood, sampled in connection with sensitization to the hapten diphenylcyclopropenone (DPC). These receptors were collected from a woman aged 50 to 65 with alopecia areata. Some clones in this sample may be carry-over from other donors' samples.

This clonotype occurred a few times. The CDR3 DNA is TGTGCCAGCAGTACAGGGAGCGTGAACTATGGCTACACCTTC. The encoded protein is CASSTGSVNYGYTF. This chain connects TRBV27 to TRBJ1-2; perhaps TRBD1 as D (6 bases). V shed 5 bases and J shed 2 bases, with 12 bases lying between them. The CDR3 is 14 amino acids. Germline lookup yields CDR1 MNHEY and CDR2 SMNVEV (reference sequence).

The chain couples TRBV14 to TRBJ2-1, with 8 bases aligning to TRBD2. Trimming removed 1 base from V and 8 bases from J; junction bases left unmatched: 7. The CDR3 totals 15 residues. From germline, CDR1 is SGHDN and CDR2 FVKESK. In DNA form, the CDR3 reads TGTGCCAGCAGCCAAGCGATCGGGAGGGCCCATGAGCAGTTCTTC. It yields the protein CASSQAIGRAHEQFF.

The chain employs TRBV7-2 and TRBJ2-4, with TRBD1 matching over 10 bases. CDR1 SGHTA and CDR2 FQGNSA come from the germline V gene. The CDR3 has 17 residues. J gave up 4 bases and V 5 bases, and 11 bases lay outside the gene matches. CDR3 in amino acids: CASSPWTGGNIKNIQYF. CDR3 sequence (DNA): TGTGCCAGCAGCCCCTGGACAGGGGGGAATATAAAAAACATTCAGTACTTC.

At least ten counts were recorded for this clonotype. The rearrangement joins TRBV4-3 to TRBJ2-1; D gene ambiguous. Germline values: CDR1 LGHNA, CDR2 YSLEER. V lost 0 bases and J 5 bases, leaving 8 bases between the germline ends. The CDR3 is 14 residues long. The CDR3 bases are TGCGCCAGCAGCCAAGACAGGAGCAACAATGAGCAGTTCTTC. Protein: CASSQDRSNNEQFF.

This clonotype was recorded many times. This chain links TRBV20-1 with TRBJ2-2, with D tentatively TRBD2 (6 bases). Trimming shortened V by 1 base and J by 4 bases, and 13 bases separated the two germline ends. From germline, CDR1 is DFQATT and CDR2 SNEGSKA (reference sequence). CDR3 size: 15 residues. The CDR3 here is CSARAALASTGELFF. The DNA for the CDR3 is TGCAGTGCTAGAGCGGCACTAGCCAGCACCGGGGAGCTGTTTTTT.

This clonotype was observed a handful of times. The V and J genes are TRBV9 and TRBJ1-3, with 10 bases lining up with TRBD1. J was trimmed by 3 bases and V by 0 bases; bases with no gene match: 3. This CDR3 spans 16 amino acids. Looked up from germline, CDR1 is SGDLS and CDR2 is YYNGEE. This CDR3 is CASSVAGTGVGNTIYF. The CDR3 DNA reads as TGTGCCAGCAGCGTAGCTGGGACAGGGGTTGGAAACACCATATATTTT.

This clonotype was counted at least ten times. The chain carries TRBV5-6 and TRBJ1-5; D gene uncertain. CDR1 and CDR2 (germline): SGHDT, YYEEEE. This CDR3 spans 13 amino acids. The V end lost 0 bases, the J end lost 7 bases, and 8 bases lay between the germline ends. In nucleotides, the CDR3 is TGTGCCAGCAGCTTGGGGGTTGGACAGCCCCAGCATTTT. Translation gives CASSLGVGQPQHF.

V usage is TRBV18 and J usage is TRBJ2-5; tentatively, D is TRBD1 (5 bases). V was cut by 4 bases and J by 3 bases, with 18 bases left in between. The length of the CDR3 is 16 residues. Germline V gene sequence: CDR1 KGHSH, CDR2 LQKENI. This CDR3 reads CASSLHQGRKEETQYF. DNA for the CDR3: TGTGCCAGCTCACTACACCAGGGTCGGAAGGAAGAGACCCAGTACTTC.

This rearrangement joins TRBV29-1 to TRBJ2-3, with unresolved D. Germline values: CDR1 SQVTM, CDR2 ANQGSEA. The CDR3 contains 13 residues. The V gene lost 3 bases and the J gene lost 0 bases, with 7 bases spanning the gap. The CDR3 loop reads CSVEGQSTDTQYF. CDR3 coding DNA: TGCAGCGTTGAGGGCCAGAGCACAGATACGCAGTATTTT.

This clonotype turned up a few times. The chain carries TRBV7-2 and TRBJ2-7, with 7 bases lining up with TRBD1. After removal of 6 bases from V and 3 bases from J, the junction contained 8 bases not matched to a gene. CDR1 is SGHTA and CDR2 is FQGNSA in the germline V gene. The CDR3 runs to 14 residues. CDR3 bases: TGTGCCAGCAGGGCCGGGACAGCGAACTACGAGCAGTACTTC. Translated: CASRAGTANYEQYF.

In its sample, this clonotype was seen many times. V gene TRBV11-2 combines with J gene TRBJ2-6; D perhaps matches TRBD1 (7 bases). The CDR3 covers 18 residues. CDR1 and CDR2 from the germline V gene are SGHAT and FQNNGV. Trimming cost V 4 bases and J 2 bases, with 18 bases left between them. The CDR3 coding sequence is TGTGCCAGCAGCTCCTTCCAGGGGGGAGGCCCTGGGGCCAACGTCCTGACTTTC. It specifies CASSSFQGGGPGANVLTF.

The sample holds a few counts of this clonotype. The chain links TRBV12-3 or TRBV12-4 to TRBJ1-1; D is undetermined. V lost 7 bases and J lost 1, with 13 bases in between. The CDR3 is made up of 14 amino acids. CDR3 loop: CASKEQLSNTEAFF. In nucleotides, the CDR3 is TGTGCCAGCAAGGAACAGCTGTCGAACACTGAAGCTTTCTTT.

The V call is TRBV3-1, the J call TRBJ1-4, with TRBD1 matching 8 bases. In germline, CDR1 is LGHDT, CDR2 YNNKEL (reference sequence). This CDR3 contains 16 residues. With V trimmed by 0 bases and J by 10 bases, 10 bases remained unmatched. CDR3 nucleotide sequence: TGTGCCAGCAGCCAAGATCAACAGGGGGGCCATGGAAAACTGTTTTTT. Translated, it gives CASSQDQQGGHGKLFF. Looking up the rest from reference TRBV3-1 and TRBJ1-4 gives the full variable domain: DTAVSQTPKYLVTQMGNDKSIKCEQNLGHDTMYWYKQDSKKFLKIMFSYNNKELIINETVPNRFSPKSPDKAHLNLHINSLELGDSAVYFCASSQDQQGGHGKLFFGSGTQLSVL.

Many counts were recorded for this clonotype. The chain combines TRBV2 with TRBJ2-1; 9 positions agree with TRBD2. From germline, CDR1 is SNHLY and CDR2 FYNNEI. J gave up 12 bases and V 3 bases, and 12 bases lay outside the gene matches. This CDR3 is 15 amino acids long. As DNA, the CDR3 is TGTGCCAGCAGTGAGATTAGCGGGGGTCCTGGCAGGCAGTTCTTC. Protein: CASSEISGGPGRQFF.

V gene TRBV28 combines with J gene TRBJ2-2; possibly TRBD1 for D (6 bases). The length of the CDR3 is 14 residues. CDR1 MDHEN and CDR2 SYDVKM come from the germline V gene. V was shortened by 3 bases and J by 5 bases, with 10 bases between the two germline ends. The CDR3 loop is CASSFWGLTGELFF. The CDR3 DNA reads TGTGCCAGCAGTTTTTGGGGGCTAACCGGGGAGCTGTTTTTT.

A few counts support this clonotype. The rearrangement uses TRBV6-2 or TRBV6-3 and TRBJ2-6, with 10 bases lining up with TRBD1. Germline V gene sequence: CDR1 MNHEY, CDR2 SVGEGT. Trimming cost V 4 bases and J 4 bases; bases outside gene matches: 13. The CDR3 length is 19 residues. CDR3 DNA: TGTGCCAGCAGTTCCCCGGGACAGGGGTTTTCGAGAGGGGCCAACGTCCTGACTTTC. Residues: CASSSPGQGFSRGANVLTF.

This clonotype was counted between two and nine times. The CDR3 nucleotides read TGTGCCAGCAGCTCCGGGTACGGGGGCGGGAATCAGCCCCAGCATTTT. It specifies CASSSGYGGGNQPQHF. V is TRBV12-3 or TRBV12-4 and J is TRBJ1-5; TRBD1 is a possible D gene (6 bases). The CDR3 length is 16 residues. V was shortened by 6 bases and J by 4 bases, with 19 bases between the two germline ends.

The chain employs TRBV20-1 and TRBJ2-3; no definite D call. V gave up 5 bases and J gave up 1 base, with 16 bases separating them. The germline gives CDR1 DFQATT, CDR2 SNEGSKA (reference sequence). This CDR3 has 15 residues. The CDR3 region has the DNA TGCAGTGCTCTCTCCTATACTTATCGCACAGATACGCAGTATTTT. Residues: CSALSYTYRTDTQYF.

This clonotype has only one observation. The genes are TRBV27 and TRBJ1-3, with 7 bases matching TRBD1. J was trimmed by 0 bases and V by 4 bases; bases with no gene match: 6. The CDR3 extends over 16 amino acids. Germline CDR1 reads MNHEY; CDR2 reads SMNVEV (reference sequence). This CDR3 is CASSCDRERSGNTIYF. Written as DNA, the CDR3 is TGTGCCAGCAGTTGCGACAGGGAACGCTCTGGAAACACCATATATTTT.

This clonotype occurred a few times. The CDR3 protein is CASSQGQGFKATNEKLFF. For the CDR3, the DNA is TGTGCCAGCAGCCAGGGACAAGGTTTTAAGGCAACTAATGAAAAACTGTTTTTT. The chain carries TRBV4-2 and TRBJ1-4; D may be TRBD1 (6 bases). Trimming removed 3 bases from V and 0 bases from J, with 17 bases in between. The CDR3 is 18 amino acids. Germline CDR1 is LGHNA and CDR2 is YNFKEQ.

The sample holds a few counts of this clonotype. The V call is TRBV27, the J call TRBJ2-2; D is unresolved. V was clipped by 3 bases and J by 1 base, with 18 bases between them. Per germline, CDR1 MNHEY and CDR2 SMNVEV (reference sequence). This CDR3 has 18 amino acids. The CDR3 DNA sequence: TGTGCCAGCAGTTTCTCCTCAGTGGGGAAGAAGAACACCGGGGAGCTGTTTTTT. It encodes CASSFSSVGKKNTGELFF.

This clonotype was detected many times. The chain carries TRBV5-1 and TRBJ2-5; D remains unclear. Germline V lookup: CDR1 SGHRS, CDR2 YFSETQ. The CDR3 is made up of 16 amino acids. V lost 0 bases and J lost 4, with 16 bases in between. The chain's CDR3 is CASSLVSGLQPETQYF. The CDR3 DNA is TGCGCCAGCAGCTTGGTATCGGGCTTACAACCAGAGACCCAGTACTTC.

V and J are TRBV29-1 and TRBJ2-7; a weak D match, TRBD2 (6 bases). This CDR3 has 14 residues. Germline CDR1 is SQVTM and CDR2 is ANQGSEA. V gave up 7 bases and J gave up 4 bases, with 20 bases separating them. CDR3 DNA: TGCAGCGCCACGGGCGGGGCGAGTGGGTACGAGCAGTACTTC. Amino acids: CSATGGASGYEQYF.

This clonotype was recorded only once. This may be a read error, as it is one base from a much larger clone. This sequence joins TRBV6-6 and TRBJ2-4; TRBD2 matches at 7 bases. Germline V gene sequence: CDR1 MNHNY, CDR2 SVGAGI (reference sequence). The CDR3 has 14 amino acids. For the CDR3, the DNA is TGTACCACCACCGGCGGGGGACCCAAAAACATTCAGTACTTC. Translated, it gives CTTTGGGPKNIQYF.

By sample fraction, this clonotype is medium-sized. This rearrangement joins TRBV6-1 to TRBJ1-5; maybe TRBD1 (5 bases). The CDR3 is 16 amino acids. Trimming took off 0 bases at V and 0 bases at J, with 9 bases between the two ends. The V gene's germline CDR1 is MNHNS and CDR2 SASEGT. CDR3 DNA: TGTGCCAGCAGTGAAGCGAAGGGGAATAGCAATCAGCCCCAGCATTTT. Its translation is CASSEAKGNSNQPQHF.

The chain joins TRBV7-9 to TRBJ1-4; D might be TRBD1 (6 bases). The V gene lost 2 bases and the J gene lost 8 bases, with 18 bases spanning the gap. Per the germline V gene, CDR1 is SEHNR and CDR2 is FQNEAQ (reference sequence). The CDR3 consists of 16 residues. The CDR3 nucleotides are TGTGCCAGCAGCTTAATCGGGGGGCAGTCCGAAGAAAAACTGTTTTTT. Translating gives CASSLIGGQSEEKLFF.

This clonotype was observed a handful of times. The chain has TRBV5-1 and TRBJ1-1, with no clear D. Germline-derived CDR1 and CDR2 are SGHRS and YFSETQ. CDR3 length equals 13 residues. V lost 3 bases and J lost 0, with 6 bases in between. This chain's CDR3 is CASSSGLNTEAFF. CDR3 coding DNA: TGCGCCAGCAGCTCAGGTTTGAACACTGAAGCTTTCTTT.

This chain joins TRBV7-6 and TRBJ2-2; 8 positions agree with TRBD1. The CDR3 sequence is 15 residues long. Germline V gives CDR1 SGHVS, CDR2 FNYEAQ. Trimming took 6 bases from V and 7 from J; bases not matched to a gene: 10. The CDR3 reads CASRGYDRGHGELFF. DNA for the CDR3: TGTGCCAGCAGGGGCTACGACAGGGGCCACGGGGAGCTGTTTTTT.

The rearrangement links TRBV28 to TRBJ2-5, with D hard to call. In germline, CDR1 is MDHEN, CDR2 SYDVKM. The CDR3 sequence is 12 residues long. With 1 base removed from V and 4 bases from J, the gap between germline ends came to 4 bases. The DNA for the CDR3 is TGTGCCAGCAGTTTATCCCTAGAGACCCAGTACTTC. It encodes CASSLSLETQYF.

This clonotype was seen more than once but under ten times. The chain has TRBV28 and TRBJ1-1, with D perhaps TRBD1 (5 bases). The CDR3 length is 15 residues. V lost 3 bases and J 0 bases, leaving 11 bases between the germline ends. Germline V CDR1 and CDR2: MDHEN, SYDVKM. CDR3 protein: CASSLRRVLNTEAFF. The CDR3 DNA reads as TGTGCCAGCAGTTTGCGCAGGGTGCTGAACACTGAAGCTTTCTTT.

In this sample, this clonotype turned up a few times. The chain carries TRBV18 and TRBJ2-3, with 9 bases aligning to TRBD2. The V gene's germline CDR1 is KGHSH and CDR2 LQKENI. V dropped 3 bases and J dropped 1; count of bases not matched to a gene: 5. The CDR3 spans 16 residues. The CDR3 protein is CASSPRIAGGTDTQYF. In DNA, the CDR3 is TGTGCCAGCTCACCCCGGATAGCGGGAGGCACAGATACGCAGTATTTT.